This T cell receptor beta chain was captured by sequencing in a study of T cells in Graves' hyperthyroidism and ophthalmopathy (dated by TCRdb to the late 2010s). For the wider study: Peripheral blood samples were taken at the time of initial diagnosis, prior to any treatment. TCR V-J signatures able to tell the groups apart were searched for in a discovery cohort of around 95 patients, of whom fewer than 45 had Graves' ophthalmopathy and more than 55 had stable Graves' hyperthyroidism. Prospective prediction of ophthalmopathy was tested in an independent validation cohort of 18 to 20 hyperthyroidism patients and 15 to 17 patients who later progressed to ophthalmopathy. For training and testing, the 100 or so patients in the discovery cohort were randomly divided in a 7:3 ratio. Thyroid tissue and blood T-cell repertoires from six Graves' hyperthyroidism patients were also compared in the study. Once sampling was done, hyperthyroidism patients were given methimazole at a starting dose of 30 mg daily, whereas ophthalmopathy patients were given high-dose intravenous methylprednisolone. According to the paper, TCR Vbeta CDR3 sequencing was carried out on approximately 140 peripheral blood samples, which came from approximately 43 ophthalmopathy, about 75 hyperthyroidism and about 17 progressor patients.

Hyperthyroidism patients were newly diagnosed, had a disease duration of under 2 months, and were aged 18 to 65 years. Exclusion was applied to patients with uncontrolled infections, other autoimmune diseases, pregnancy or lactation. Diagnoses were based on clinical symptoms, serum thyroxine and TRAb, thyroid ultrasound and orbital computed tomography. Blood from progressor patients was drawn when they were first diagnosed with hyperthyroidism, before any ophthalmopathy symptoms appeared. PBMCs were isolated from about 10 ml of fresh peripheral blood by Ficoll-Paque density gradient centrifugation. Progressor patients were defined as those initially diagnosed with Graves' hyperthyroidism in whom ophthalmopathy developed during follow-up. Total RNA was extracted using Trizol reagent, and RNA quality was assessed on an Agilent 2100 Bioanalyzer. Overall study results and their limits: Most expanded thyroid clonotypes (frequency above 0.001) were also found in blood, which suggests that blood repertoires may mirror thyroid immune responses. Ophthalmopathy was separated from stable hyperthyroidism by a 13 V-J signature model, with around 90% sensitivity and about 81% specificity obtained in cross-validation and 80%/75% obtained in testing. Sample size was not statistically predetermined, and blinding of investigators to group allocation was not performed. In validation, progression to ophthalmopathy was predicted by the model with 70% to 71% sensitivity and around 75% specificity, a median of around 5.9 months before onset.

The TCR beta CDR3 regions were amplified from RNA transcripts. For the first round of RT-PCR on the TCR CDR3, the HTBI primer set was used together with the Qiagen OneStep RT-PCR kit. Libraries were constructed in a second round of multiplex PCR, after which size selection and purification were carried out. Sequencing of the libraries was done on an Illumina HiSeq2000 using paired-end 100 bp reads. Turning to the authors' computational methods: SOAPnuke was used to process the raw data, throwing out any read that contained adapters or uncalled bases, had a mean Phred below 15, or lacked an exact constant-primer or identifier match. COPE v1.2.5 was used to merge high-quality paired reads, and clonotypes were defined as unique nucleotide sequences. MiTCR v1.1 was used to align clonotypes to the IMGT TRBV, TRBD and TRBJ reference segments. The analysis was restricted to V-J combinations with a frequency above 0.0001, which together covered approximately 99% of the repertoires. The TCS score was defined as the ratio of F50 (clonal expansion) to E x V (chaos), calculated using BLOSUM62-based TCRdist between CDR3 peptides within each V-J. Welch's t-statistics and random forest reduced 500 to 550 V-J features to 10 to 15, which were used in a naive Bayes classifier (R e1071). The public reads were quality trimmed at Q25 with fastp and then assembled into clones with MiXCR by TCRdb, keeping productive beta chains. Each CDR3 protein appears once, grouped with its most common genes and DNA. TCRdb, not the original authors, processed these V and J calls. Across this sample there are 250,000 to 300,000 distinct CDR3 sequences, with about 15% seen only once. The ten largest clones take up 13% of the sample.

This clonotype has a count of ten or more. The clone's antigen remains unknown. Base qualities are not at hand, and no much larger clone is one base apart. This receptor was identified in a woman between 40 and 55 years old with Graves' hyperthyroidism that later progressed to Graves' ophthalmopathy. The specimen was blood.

CDR3 region: CSVEDPQHEAFF. The DNA sequence is as follows: TGCAGCGTTGAAGATCCCCAACATGAAGCTTTCTTT. Recombination connected TRBV29-1 to TRBJ1-1; no D gene call is confident. Taken from the germline V gene, the CDR1 and CDR2 loops are SQVTM and ANQGSEA. Counted from cysteine to phenylalanine, this CDR3 has 12 amino acids. Of all the DNA, just the CDR3 is kept, 36 bases in frame from base 1. V sheds 0 bases and J sheds 7 bases, leaving 9 bases between their ends.